Reported below is one TCR beta chain. In this sample, this clonotype turned up many times. Its antigen remains undetermined. No much larger clone is present one base from it, and per-base qualities are unavailable. This entry belongs to a study of spatial heterogeneity in lung cancer (dated by TCRdb to about 2019). Notes on the research overall: The donors were more than 60 patients from the lung TRACERx cohort who had early-stage, untreated non-small cell lung cancer. Follow-up PBMC samples were sequenced whenever available, with a median time to follow-up of roughly 22 months after resection. Beta-chain transcripts were consistently detected in greater numbers than alpha-chain transcripts, which likely reflected higher beta-chain transcript abundance. In the raw uncorrected reads, each unique combination of TCR and UMI appeared on average more than ten times. TCR alpha and beta repertoires were quantitatively compared across multiple tumor regions, matched nontumor lung and blood in non-small cell lung cancer. TCR repertoire features were related to nonsynonymous mutation counts determined by whole-exome sequencing of tumor tissue. At surgery, both alpha and beta chains were TCR-sequenced in more than 200 tumor regions, approximately 64 matched nontumor lung samples and a few dozen PBMC samples.

Libraries were built with 5' RACE. Sequencer: NextSeq 500. In the TCR library protocol, a unique molecular identifier was attached to each TCR cDNA molecule so that PCR and sequencing errors could be corrected. From the authors' description of their analysis: TCR identification, UMI-based error correction and CDR3 extraction were performed with Decombinator tools. TCRs above a frequency of 2 per 1,000, corresponding to the top 1% of the tumor frequency distribution, were defined as expanded. Renyi diversity was calculated using the R vegan package after each repertoire was subsampled 100 times to 5,000 TCRs. To build CDR3 similarity networks, amino acid triplet string-kernel similarity was used, and CDR3s were connected when their pairwise similarity was above 0.82. TCRdb reprocessing: public reads trimmed at Q25 with fastp, clones called with MiXCR, in-frame beta chains kept. Identical CDR3 proteins give one entry, which carries the most common genes and DNA. The V and J calls and clone size come from TCRdb's table, not from the authors' own analysis. This sample gives 95,000 to 130,000 distinct CDR3 sequences in total; about 12% of them show up just once. The ten largest account for 16% of the sample.

The paper as a whole reports these results and caveats: Confirming at a functional level the hypothesis that regional TCRs recognize regional mutations was considered to require additional single-cell paired TCR alpha and beta sequencing. Only 15 or so patients were included in the comparisons of baseline and follow-up blood repertoires. Ubiquitous expanded tumor TCRs showed up in blood more often at tumor resection than at routine follow-up.

Taken with the paper, the label for time point translates to: blood at routine non-recurrence follow-up after resection. TCR sequencing used whole RNA extracted from tumor and nontumor lung tissue, or from cryopreserved PBMC samples, without cell sorting. A patient was chosen for TCR sequencing only when enough RNA was available from at least two tumor regions. The CDR3 covers 15 residues, taking in both the cysteine and the phenylalanine. Just CDR3 DNA is preserved here, 45 bases in frame from base 1. The germline V gene gives CDR1 as MGHRA and CDR2 as YSYEKL. Germline trimming amounts to 5 bases on V and 3 bases on J, with 7 as the count of junction bases outside the gene matches.

This specimen was PBMCs, taken at follow-up. The chain is assembled from TRBV4-1 and TRBJ2-7; 10 nucleotides in the junction match TRBD2. The receptor was isolated from a male donor with early-stage non-small cell lung cancer. The base sequence is TGCGCCAGCAGCTCTCTAGCGGGGGCCCACTACGAGCAGTACTTC. Its amino acids are CASSSLAGAHYEQYF.